Following are 10 T cell receptor beta chains from one sample sequenced in a study of beta chain features in type 1 diabetes. The authors reverse transcribed all of the isolated RNA, so sequencing captured expressed TCRB transcripts. TCRdb keeps only in-frame clones here, not all; method: immunoSEQ multiplex PCR. The table includes over 120,000 clones, over 9.5% detected once. Sequencing was carried out using naive CD4+ T cells from blood. The receptors originated from a man aged 18 to 29 in good health.

In this sample, this clone turned up once. The rearrangement joins TRBV6-5 to TRBJ1-1; D might be TRBD1 (5 bases). The germline V and J ends were trimmed by 5 bases and 1 base, with 8 bases remaining between them. Looked up from germline, CDR1 is MNHEY and CDR2 is SVGAGI. The CDR3 totals 13 residues. The DNA of the CDR3 is TGTGCCAGCAGTACGACAGAGAACACTGAAGCTTTCTTT. Amino acids: CASSTTENTEAFF.

The chain couples TRBV4-1 to TRBJ2-7; 12 bases are shared with TRBD2. The junction had 10 bases not matched to a gene; V was cut back by 0 bases and J by 1 base. Germline V gene data show CDR1 as MGHRA and CDR2 as YSYEKL. The CDR3 has 19 residues. The CDR3 nucleotides are TGCGCCAGCAGCCAAGATCTGCCTAGCGGGGGGGTTTGGTCCTACGAGCAGTACTTC. Its translation is CASSQDLPSGGVWSYEQYF.

The gene calls are TRBV4-3 and TRBJ2-5; 8 bases fit TRBD2. The CDR3 covers 13 residues. J lost 4 bases, V lost 4 bases, and 2 bases had no gene match. Per the germline V gene, CDR1 is LGHNA and CDR2 is YSLEER. The CDR3 DNA reads as TGCGCCAGCAGCCCTGGACTAGCAGAGACCCAGTACTTC. Protein sequence: CASSPGLAETQYF.

This clone showed up just a few times. The chain has TRBV10-3 and TRBJ2-7; 8 bases line up with TRBD2. Germline CDR1 and CDR2: ENHRY and SYGVKD. V dropped 9 bases and J dropped 4; count of bases not matched to a gene: 11. The CDR3 spans 14 residues. The CDR3 loop is CAIREGGRLYEQYF. The CDR3 bases are TGTGCCATTCGGGAGGGGGGGCGCTTGTACGAGCAGTACTTC.

This clone came up a few times. At one end, the junction sequence differs from germline, possibly due to a read error. In nucleotides, the CDR3 is TGTGCCACCAGTTCCCAGGGACACTACGAGCAGTACTTC. Translating it yields CATSSQGHYEQYF. The chain carries TRBV25-1 and TRBJ2-7; D may be TRBD1 (6 bases). Germline CDR1 is MGHDK and CDR2 is SYGVNS. This CDR3 contains 13 residues.

This clone has a handful of counts. Other DNA sequences of this sample code for an identical CDR3. V is TRBV18 and J is TRBJ1-1; D is uncertain. V lost 2 bases to trimming and J lost 1 base, with 5 bases between them. Germline loops: CDR1 KGHSH, CDR2 LQKENI. The CDR3 contains 13 residues. The CDR3 region is CASSPAENTEAFF. The CDR3 nucleotides are TGTGCCAGCTCACCAGCGGAGAACACTGAAGCTTTCTTT. Using reference TRBV18 and TRBJ1-1 for the parts outside the CDR3, the full variable domain is NAGVMQNPRHLVRRRGQEARLRCSPMKGHSHVYWYRQLPEEGLKFMVYLQKENIIDESGMPKERFSAEFPKEGPSILRIQQVVRGDSAAYFCASSPAENTEAFFGQGTRLTVV.

This clone was detected only a few times. Other DNA sequences of this sample code for an identical CDR3. This rearrangement joins TRBV7-2 to TRBJ2-1; 7 positions agree with TRBD1. Germline V gene lookup returns CDR1 SGHTA and CDR2 FQGNSA. Germline trimming cut 1 base from V and 0 bases from J; bases unmatched to any gene: 0. The CDR3 consists of 15 residues. The DNA for the CDR3 is TGTGCCAGCAGCTTAGGACAGGGCTCCTACAATGAGCAGTTCTTC. Its protein is CASSLGQGSYNEQFF.

The chain links TRBV19 to TRBJ1-6; 8 nucleotides match TRBD1. The length of the CDR3 is 15 residues. CDR1 and CDR2 (germline): LNHDA, SQIVND (reference sequence). After removal of 4 bases from V and 5 bases from J, the junction contained 4 bases not matched to a gene. The CDR3 sequence is CASSTGQGHNSPLHF. CDR3 nucleotide sequence: TGTGCCAGTAGTACAGGACAGGGCCATAATTCACCCCTCCACTTT.

This clone was detected a few times. The J gene is TRBJ2-7, the V gene TRBV6-1; tentatively, D is TRBD1 (6 bases). The V gene's germline CDR1 is MNHNS and CDR2 SASEGT. V shed 4 bases and J shed 3 bases, with 19 bases lying between them. This CDR3 spans 16 amino acids. The CDR3 DNA reads TGTGCCAGCAGTGCGTTTTTGCAGGGGCTTAGCTACGAGCAGTACTTC. Amino acid sequence: CASSAFLQGLSYEQYF.

This sequence joins TRBV5-6 and TRBJ2-4, with 10 positions matching TRBD1. Germline V lookup: CDR1 SGHDT, CDR2 YYEEEE. The CDR3 loop spans 16 amino acids. Germline trimming cut 2 bases from V and 0 bases from J; bases unmatched to any gene: 2. Written as DNA, the CDR3 is TGTGCCAGCAGCTTTCGGGACAGGGGAGCCAAAAACATTCAGTACTTC. This gives the protein CASSFRDRGAKNIQYF.